This TCR beta chain is drawn from a study of cytomegalovirus exposure and HLA in healthy donors. General study results and limits: A later analysis linked around 15,000 TCR beta sequences to HLA alleles at 0.05 false discovery rate. Whilst most TCR sequences proved rare, a subset of public TCRs occurred across many donors. TCR beta chain V- and J-gene trimming was linked, in a later analysis, to a missense variant in DCLRE1C.

Everyone who donated was a healthy bone marrow donor. Germline-derived CDR1 and CDR2 are MNHNS and SASEGT. This CDR3 is 13 amino acids long. Trimming took off 10 bases at V and 6 bases at J, with 16 bases between the two ends. This clone was recorded a few times. As yet, its antigen is unknown. Primers included in the PCR were 60 Vbeta and 13 Jbeta primers. Here immunoSEQ multiplex PCR was the method, and the copy in TCRdb shows in-frame clones only, minus some. The table shows 100,000 to 150,000 clones, with 70% to 85% occurring only once. This sequence originates from a boy younger than 10 in good health and CMV-seronegative. The chain combines TRBV6-1 with TRBJ2-4, with D perhaps TRBD1 (8 bases). The sequenced sample consisted of PBMCs. The CDR3 loop is CATGGTGGNIQYF. In DNA form, the CDR3 reads TGTGCCACCGGGGGGACAGGAGGAAACATTCAGTACTTC.